This is a list of T cell receptor beta chains from one sample in a study of control samples from healthy donors and cancer patients. TCRdb keeps only in-frame clones here, not all; method: immunoSEQ multiplex PCR. Seen here are 74,000 or so clones, 70% to 90% observed once, and the top ten hold 7.2%. The sample was blood. The source is a man aged 45-65 years in good health. The CDR3 runs from the conserved cysteine through the conserved F or W. Each record gives: CDR3 length, clone size, D gene, J gene, V gene, CDR3 DNA, CDR3 protein. A D gene is named only where the DNA matches it firmly. Clone size is stated in some rows and not others, as once, few, many or a class when expanded.

cdr3_length: 15; clone_size: NA; d_call: TRBD1; j_call: TRBJ2-7; v_call: TRBV4-1; cdr3_nt: TGCGCCAGCAGCCAGGTAACCGGGACAGTTTACGAGCAGTACTTC; cdr3_aa: CASSQVTGTVYEQYF
cdr3_length: 15; clone_size: NA; d_call: TRBD1; j_call: TRBJ2-5; v_call: TRBV5-1; cdr3_nt: TGCGCCAGCAGCGAAGGACAGGGGGCAAAGGAGACCCAGTACTTC; cdr3_aa: CASSEGQGAKETQYF
cdr3_length: 16; clone_size: few; d_call: NA; j_call: TRBJ1-3; v_call: TRBV3-1/TRBV3-2; cdr3_nt: TGTGCCAGCAGCCATTCTCGGACGGTCTCTGGAAACACCATATATTTT; cdr3_aa: CASSHSRTVSGNTIYF
cdr3_length: 15; clone_size: NA; d_call: TRBD1; j_call: TRBJ1-1; v_call: TRBV19; cdr3_nt: TGTGCCAGTAGTACAGGACAGGGCGGGGGCACTGAAGCTTTCTTT; cdr3_aa: CASSTGQGGGTEAFF
cdr3_length: 15; clone_size: many; d_call: NA; j_call: TRBJ2-2; v_call: TRBV6-4; cdr3_nt: TGTGCCAGCAGCCTCTTAGCGGCGAACACCGGGGAGCTGTTTTTT; cdr3_aa: CASSLLAANTGELFF
cdr3_length: 12; clone_size: NA; d_call: NA; j_call: TRBJ2-5; v_call: TRBV30; cdr3_nt: TGTGCCTGGTCCAGGGACCAAGAGACCCAGTACTTC; cdr3_aa: CAWSRDQETQYF
cdr3_length: 13; clone_size: NA; d_call: TRBD1; j_call: TRBJ1-1; v_call: TRBV7-9; cdr3_nt: TGTGCCAGCAGCCCCGGGACAGGGTTTGGCGCTTTCTTT; cdr3_aa: CASSPGTGFGAFF
cdr3_length: 14; clone_size: NA; d_call: NA; j_call: TRBJ1-3; v_call: TRBV3-1/TRBV3-2; cdr3_nt: TGTGCCAGCAGACCCCAGGGGACTGGAAACACCATATATTTT; cdr3_aa: CASRPQGTGNTIYF
cdr3_length: 14; clone_size: NA; d_call: NA; j_call: TRBJ2-7; v_call: TRBV11-3; cdr3_nt: TGTGCCAGCAGCTTAGGGGCAGGGAGTGTCGAGCAGTACTTC; cdr3_aa: CASSLGAGSVEQYF
cdr3_length: 18; clone_size: NA; d_call: NA; j_call: TRBJ2-2; v_call: TRBV4-3; cdr3_nt: TGCGCCAGCAGCCAAGATTCCGCGGGGCCCCACCACACCGGGGAGCTGTTTTTT; cdr3_aa: CASSQDSAGPHHTGELFF
cdr3_length: 17; clone_size: NA; d_call: TRBD2; j_call: TRBJ2-5; v_call: TRBV12-5; cdr3_nt: TGTGCTAGTGGTTTGTACGGAGCGGGGGGATATCAAGAGACCCAGTACTTC; cdr3_aa: CASGLYGAGGYQETQYF
cdr3_length: 14; clone_size: medium-sized; d_call: TRBD1; j_call: TRBJ1-6; v_call: TRBV5-1; cdr3_nt: TGCGCCAGCGCCATGGGACAGGGAATTGCACCCCTCCACTTT; cdr3_aa: CASAMGQGIAPLHF
cdr3_length: 13; clone_size: NA; d_call: NA; j_call: TRBJ1-4; v_call: TRBV10-1; cdr3_nt: TGCGCCAGCAGTGAGTCTCCAAGTGAAAAACTGTTTTTT; cdr3_aa: CASSESPSEKLFF
cdr3_length: 16; clone_size: NA; d_call: NA; j_call: TRBJ2-1; v_call: TRBV6-2/TRBV6-3; cdr3_nt: TGTGCCAGCAGTTACTCACCCGGGGACTCCTACAATGAGCAGTTCTTC; cdr3_aa: CASSYSPGDSYNEQFF
cdr3_length: 13; clone_size: NA; d_call: NA; j_call: TRBJ2-3; v_call: TRBV19; cdr3_nt: TGTGCCAGTAGAGACGGGATTACAGATACGCAGTATTTT; cdr3_aa: CASRDGITDTQYF
cdr3_length: 13; clone_size: NA; d_call: NA; j_call: TRBJ2-7; v_call: TRBV11-3; cdr3_nt: TGTGCCAGCAGCTTTCAATTTGGCTACGAGCAGTACTTC; cdr3_aa: CASSFQFGYEQYF
cdr3_length: 15; clone_size: NA; d_call: TRBD2; j_call: TRBJ2-3; v_call: TRBV9; cdr3_nt: TGTGCCAGCAGCGGAGGACTAGCGGACACAGATACGCAGTATTTT; cdr3_aa: CASSGGLADTDTQYF
cdr3_length: 15; clone_size: NA; d_call: NA; j_call: TRBJ1-2; v_call: TRBV9; cdr3_nt: TGTGCCAGCAGCGAGCGGAGCCGGGACGACTATGGCTACACCTTC; cdr3_aa: CASSERSRDDYGYTF
cdr3_length: 14; clone_size: NA; d_call: NA; j_call: TRBJ2-5; v_call: TRBV5-1; cdr3_nt: TGCGCCAGCAGCTTGGGGACAGCCCAAGAGACCCAGTACTTC; cdr3_aa: CASSLGTAQETQYF
cdr3_length: 18; clone_size: few; d_call: NA; j_call: TRBJ2-7; v_call: TRBV4-2; cdr3_nt: TGTGCCAGCAGCCAAGATAATATCCCGCAGGGGATTGTCTACGAGCAGTACTTC; cdr3_aa: CASSQDNIPQGIVYEQYF
cdr3_length: 15; clone_size: once; d_call: TRBD1; j_call: TRBJ1-2; v_call: TRBV7-2; cdr3_nt: TGTGCCAGCAGCTTAGCGCTGGAGGGGGCGTCGGGCTACACCTTC; cdr3_aa: CASSLALEGASGYTF
cdr3_length: 13; clone_size: NA; d_call: TRBD1; j_call: TRBJ1-2; v_call: TRBV6-5; cdr3_nt: TGTGCCAGCAGAAAACAGGGGCGATATGGCTACACCTTC; cdr3_aa: CASRKQGRYGYTF
cdr3_length: 19; clone_size: NA; d_call: NA; j_call: TRBJ2-3; v_call: TRBV6-2/TRBV6-3; cdr3_nt: TGTGCCAGCAGTTGGCCGCGATCGGGGCCCGAACTGAGCACAGATACGCAGTATTTT; cdr3_aa: CASSWPRSGPELSTDTQYF
cdr3_length: 15; clone_size: NA; d_call: NA; j_call: TRBJ1-4; v_call: TRBV5-8; cdr3_nt: TGTGCCAGCAGCCCTCCGGGACGGACTAATGAAAAACTGTTTTTT; cdr3_aa: CASSPPGRTNEKLFF
cdr3_length: 13; clone_size: NA; d_call: NA; j_call: TRBJ2-5; v_call: TRBV15; cdr3_nt: TGTGCCACCAGCAGAGATCACGGGGAGACCCAGTACTTC; cdr3_aa: CATSRDHGETQYF
cdr3_length: 13; clone_size: NA; d_call: NA; j_call: TRBJ2-1; v_call: TRBV5-4; cdr3_nt: TGTGCCAGCAGCTTGAGTGGGTCTAATGAGCAGTTCTTC; cdr3_aa: CASSLSGSNEQFF
cdr3_length: 15; clone_size: few; d_call: NA; j_call: TRBJ1-6; v_call: TRBV7-2; cdr3_nt: TGTGCCAGCAGCTTGCTCGGGATTTATAATTCACCCCTCCACTTT; cdr3_aa: CASSLLGIYNSPLHF
cdr3_length: 15; clone_size: NA; d_call: NA; j_call: TRBJ2-3; v_call: TRBV5-8; cdr3_nt: TGTGCCAGCAGTGGGGGTGCTCTTAGCACAGATACGCAGTATTTT; cdr3_aa: CASSGGALSTDTQYF
cdr3_length: 16; clone_size: once; d_call: NA; j_call: TRBJ1-5; v_call: TRBV5-4; cdr3_nt: TGTGCCAGCAGCCGAGGGGGGGGCCGTGGCAATCAGCCCCAGCATTTT; cdr3_aa: CASSRGGGRGNQPQHF
cdr3_length: 13; clone_size: once; d_call: NA; j_call: TRBJ1-1; v_call: TRBV20-1; cdr3_nt: TGCAGTGCTAGTGGGGTGGCCGGCACTGAAGCTTTCTTT; cdr3_aa: CSASGVAGTEAFF